The 20 T cell receptor beta chains below all came from one sample that was sequenced in a study of shared clonotypes between healthy human individuals. Generated by immunoSEQ multiplex PCR, the TCRdb table keeps only in-frame clones and is missing some. This sample has over 1.5 million clones; 98% occur once, and the top ten carry 0.45%. Source material: naive CD4+ T cells sorted from blood. Subset described: CD45RA+ positively selected. Receptors were obtained from a man aged 25 to 40 in good health.

CDR3 bases: TGCGCCAGCAGCTTGGTCCCACCAGGGACCTACAATGAGCAGTTCTTC. It yields the protein CASSLVPPGTYNEQFF. V usage is TRBV5-1 and J usage is TRBJ2-1; D possibly corresponds to TRBD1 (5 bases). CDR1 is SGHRS, CDR2 YFSETQ, per germline. The V gene lost 0 bases and the J gene lost 2 bases, with 12 bases spanning the gap. The CDR3 covers 16 residues.

The chain joins TRBV28 to TRBJ2-4, with D perhaps matching TRBD1 (5 bases). CDR3 length: 13 amino acids. V lost 3 bases and J lost 9, with 12 bases in between. Germline V gives CDR1 MDHEN, CDR2 SYDVKM. The CDR3 loop is CASSFRAEGIQYF. In DNA form, the CDR3 reads TGTGCCAGCAGTTTCAGGGCCGAAGGCATTCAGTACTTC.

This clone has only a few counts. The J gene is TRBJ1-3, the V gene TRBV5-1; no firm D call. V was trimmed by 4 bases and J by 2 bases, leaving 7 bases between them. The CDR3 is 13 residues long. Germline V gene data show CDR1 as SGHRS and CDR2 as YFSETQ. The CDR3 DNA reads TGCGCCAGCAGCCCCACTGCTGGAAACACCATATATTTT. This translates into CASSPTAGNTIYF.

On this clone: This same CDR3 is encoded by further DNA sequences in the sample. V gene TRBV5-1 combines with J gene TRBJ2-3; 8 bases agree with TRBD1. The trim removed 3 bases at V and 6 bases at J, leaving 3 bases unmatched. The CDR3 has 13 amino acids. Germline V gene data show CDR1 as SGHRS and CDR2 as YFSETQ. The CDR3 sequence: CASSSQGADTQYF. CDR3 DNA: TGCGCCAGCAGCTCCCAGGGGGCCGATACGCAGTATTTT.

This clone was observed a single time. The rearrangement uses TRBV5-4 and TRBJ2-1, with 8 bases matching TRBD2. The J segment lost 4 bases and the V segment lost 2 bases, leaving 8 bases of the junction unmatched. CDR3 length: 16 residues. Germline V gives CDR1 SGHNT, CDR2 YYREEE (reference sequence). As DNA, the CDR3 is TGTGCCAGCAGCTTATACAGCGGGAGCTTGTACAATGAGCAGTTCTTC. This gives the protein CASSLYSGSLYNEQFF. Full variable domain (missing parts from reference TRBV5-4 and TRBJ2-1): ETGVTQSPTHLIKTRGQQVTLRCSSQSGHNTVSWYQQALGQGPQFIFQYYREEENGRGNFPPRFSGLQFPNYSSELNVNALELDDSALYLCASSLYSGSLYNEQFFGPGTRLTVL.

The chain recombines TRBV11-2 with TRBJ2-2; 7 bases match TRBD1. The germline CDR1 and CDR2 sequences are SGHAT and FQNNGV. The CDR3 length is 15 residues. The junction had 10 bases not matched to a gene; V was cut back by 5 bases and J by 7 bases. The CDR3 DNA reads as TGTGCCAGCAGCCTACAGGGGCGACGGATCGGGGAGCTGTTTTTT. As protein: CASSLQGRRIGELFF.

The chain joins TRBV7-3 to TRBJ2-1; 9 bases are shared with TRBD2. J gave up 2 bases and V 5 bases, and 4 bases lay outside the gene matches. The CDR3 runs to 15 residues. Germline V gene lookup returns CDR1 SGHTA and CDR2 FQGTGA. The DNA of the CDR3 is TGTGCCAGCAGCCCAGCGGGAGGCCCCTACAATGAGCAGTTCTTC. This translates into CASSPAGGPYNEQFF.

This sequence joins TRBV9 and TRBJ2-7, with 7 bases lining up with TRBD2. J gave up 0 bases and V 4 bases, and 7 bases lay outside the gene matches. The CDR3 spans 15 residues. Looked up from germline, CDR1 is SGDLS and CDR2 is YYNGEE. The CDR3: CASSKQRGSSYEQYF. The CDR3 bases are TGTGCCAGCAGCAAACAGCGGGGTAGCTCCTACGAGCAGTACTTC.

This sequence joins TRBV6-5 and TRBJ1-5, with D possibly TRBD1 on 6 matching bases. Germline V gives CDR1 MNHEY, CDR2 SVGAGI. CDR3 size: 14 residues. The V and J ends lost 5 bases and 12 bases respectively, with 20 bases between them. The DNA of the CDR3 is TGTGCCAGCAGTCATGGGCCCGTTACAGGGATCCAGCATTTT. Its translation is CASSHGPVTGIQHF.

The CDR3 DNA follows: TGTGCCAGCAGTTTACCGGGACAGGGGAGACACGAGCAGTACTTC. This gives the protein CASSLPGQGRHEQYF. V gene TRBV27 combines with J gene TRBJ2-7, with 10 bases identical to TRBD1. The CDR3 is made up of 15 amino acids. V shed 2 bases and J 5 bases; nucleotides not matched to a gene: 6. The germline V gene encodes CDR1 MNHEY and CDR2 SMNVEV (reference sequence).

The chain carries TRBV18 and TRBJ1-5; TRBD1 agrees at 7 bases. Germline trimming cut 3 bases from V and 3 bases from J; bases unmatched to any gene: 8. The CDR3 is 16 residues long. Germline V gene data show CDR1 as KGHSH and CDR2 as LQKENI. The CDR3 nucleotides read TGTGCCAGCTCACCCCGCGACAGGGTCAACAATCAGCCCCAGCATTTT. Translation: CASSPRDRVNNQPQHF.

This rearrangement joins TRBV7-9 to TRBJ2-7; tentatively, D is TRBD2 (5 bases). This CDR3 is 16 amino acids long. The germline V gene encodes CDR1 SEHNR and CDR2 FQNEAQ (reference sequence). Trimming removed 2 bases at V and 0 bases at J, with 14 bases between. This CDR3 is CASSLNEGSSSYEQYF. DNA for the CDR3: TGTGCCAGCAGCTTAAATGAAGGGAGTTCCTCCTACGAGCAGTACTTC.

This clone showed up just once. The V and J genes are TRBV19 and TRBJ2-7, with a weak D call TRBD2 (6 bases). V lost 5 bases and J 3 bases, leaving 8 bases between the germline ends. This CDR3 is 12 amino acids long. Germline V CDR1 and CDR2: LNHDA, SQIVND (reference sequence). In DNA, the CDR3 is TGTGCCAGTAGTGTGGGGGGCTACGAGCAGTACTTC. Its translation: CASSVGGYEQYF.

V and J are TRBV28 and TRBJ2-7; tentatively, D is TRBD2 (5 bases). The V and J ends lost 3 bases and 0 bases respectively, with 15 bases between them. Germline V gene data show CDR1 as MDHEN and CDR2 as SYDVKM. The CDR3 is 16 residues long. Written as DNA, the CDR3 is TGTGCCAGCAGTTTTGGGCTAGCACGTCTCTCCTACGAGCAGTACTTC. This codes for CASSFGLARLSYEQYF.

CDR3 loop: CASKTSGSNEQFF. CDR3 nucleotides: TGCGCCAGCAAAACTAGCGGGAGTAATGAGCAGTTCTTC. The chain couples TRBV5-1 to TRBJ2-1, with TRBD2 matching over 11 bases. V was pared by 6 bases and J by 7 bases, with 3 bases of the junction left unmatched. CDR1 is SGHRS, CDR2 YFSETQ, per germline. CDR3 length: 13 amino acids.

V and J are TRBV5-1 and TRBJ1-2; D is possibly TRBD1 (5 bases). The CDR3 totals 14 residues. Germline V gene sequence: CDR1 SGHRS, CDR2 YFSETQ. With 2 bases removed from V and 1 base from J, the gap between germline ends came to 9 bases. As DNA, the CDR3 is TGCGCCAGCAGCTTTACGACAGATAACTATGGCTACACCTTC. This sequence encodes CASSFTTDNYGYTF. The whole variable domain, filled in from reference TRBV5-1 and TRBJ1-2, reads KAGVTQTPRYLIKTRGQQVTLSCSPISGHRSVSWYQQTPGQGLQFLFEYFSETQRNKGNFPGRFSGRQFSNSRSEMNVSTLELGDSALYLCASSFTTDNYGYTFGSGTRLTVV.

V usage is TRBV10-1 and J usage is TRBJ2-1; 7 bases line up with TRBD2. The germline V gene encodes CDR1 WNHNN and CDR2 SYGVQD (reference sequence). Trimming cost V 4 bases and J 0 bases; bases outside gene matches: 12. The CDR3 is 18 amino acids. The CDR3 protein is CASSGSIERGGSYNEQFF. The CDR3 nucleotides read TGCGCCAGCAGTGGATCCATCGAGCGGGGTGGCTCCTACAATGAGCAGTTCTTC.

J is TRBJ2-7 and V is TRBV25-1, with TRBD2 matching over 7 bases. Germline assignment: CDR1 MGHDK and CDR2 SYGVNS. The ends lost 4 bases at V and 6 bases at J; junction bases unmatched: 6. The CDR3 consists of 13 residues. The CDR3 is CASSARTRGEQYF. As DNA, the CDR3 is TGTGCCAGCAGTGCCAGGACTAGGGGCGAGCAGTACTTC.

V and J are TRBV10-3 and TRBJ2-7; 9 nucleotides line up with TRBD1. The length of the CDR3 is 14 residues. The V and J ends lost 4 bases and 2 bases, in that order; junction bases with no gene match: 3. CDR1 is ENHRY, CDR2 SYGVKD, per germline. The CDR3 loop reads CAISVGQGTYEQYF. In nucleotides, the CDR3 is TGTGCCATCAGTGTGGGACAGGGAACCTACGAGCAGTACTTC.

As regards this clone: The sample contains more than one DNA sequence encoding this CDR3. The rearrangement uses TRBV7-9 and TRBJ1-1; D gene unclear. Germline V gene data show CDR1 as SEHNR and CDR2 as FQNEAQ (reference sequence). The CDR3 consists of 14 residues. V was shortened by 3 bases and J by 1 base, with 9 bases between the two germline ends. CDR3 loop: CASSLAGQNTEAFF. DNA of the CDR3: TGTGCCAGCAGCTTGGCGGGTCAGAACACTGAAGCTTTCTTT.